This passage covers 30 T cell receptor beta chains from one sample sequenced in a study of T-cell reconstitution after alpha-beta-depleted transplantation in children. As it was prepared, the TCRbeta library received unique molecular identifiers. MiXCR, applied by TCRdb to the PCR reads, yields one record per CDR3 protein. Among approximately 650,000 distinct CDR3 sequences, about 12% were seen once, and the ten largest hold 0.65% to 0.9%. Source: PBMCs, taken before TCRalphabeta/CD19-depleted stem cell transplant. All receptors come from a girl aged 2 to 10 with congenital amegakaryocytic thrombocytopenia, due to receive a stem cell transplant.

Many counts were recorded for this clonotype. The genes are TRBV20-1 and TRBJ2-1; weak D call: TRBD2 (5 bases). CDR3 length: 14 amino acids. CDR1 DFQATT and CDR2 SNEGSKA come from the germline V gene (reference sequence). V lost 3 bases and J lost 3, with 12 bases in between. Here the CDR3 DNA reads TGCAGTGCTAGTCAGTGGACTGTCTACAATGAGCAGTTCTTC. Its protein is CSASQWTVYNEQFF.

The chain uses TRBV5-1 and TRBJ2-7; D not resolved. V lost 2 bases and J 2 bases, leaving 14 bases between the germline ends. The V gene's germline CDR1 is SGHRS and CDR2 YFSETQ. The CDR3 runs to 15 residues. The CDR3 region is CASSLGRTEPYEQYF. The CDR3 region has the DNA TGCGCCAGCAGCTTAGGTCGAACGGAGCCCTACGAGCAGTACTTC.

There are many counts of this clonotype. The CDR3 bases are TGCGCCAGCAGCCAAGTTGGGCTACCCGAGCAGTACTTC. The encoded protein is CASSQVGLPEQYF. The chain joins TRBV4-1 to TRBJ2-7; D is ambiguous. The V gene's germline CDR1 is MGHRA and CDR2 YSYEKL. The V and J ends lost 1 base and 6 bases respectively, with 10 bases between them. The CDR3 spans 13 residues.

The rearrangement joins TRBV12-3 or TRBV12-4 to TRBJ2-6; D gene uncertain. This CDR3 contains 16 residues. V was shortened by 2 bases and J by 0 bases, with 8 bases between the two germline ends. The CDR3 loop is CASSLIGPSGANVLTF. The CDR3 nucleotides are TGTGCCAGCAGTTTAATAGGCCCCTCTGGGGCCAACGTCCTGACTTTC.

This clonotype was recorded at least ten times. The chain uses TRBV14 and TRBJ2-7; D not certain. The length of the CDR3 is 13 residues. V gave up 1 base and J gave up 3 bases, with 7 bases separating them. Germline V gene data show CDR1 as SGHDN and CDR2 as FVKESK. This CDR3 reads CASSQVKGYEQYF. DNA for the CDR3: TGTGCCAGCAGCCAAGTGAAGGGCTACGAGCAGTACTTC.

At least ten counts were recorded for this clonotype. The rearrangement joins TRBV29-1 to TRBJ2-7; D tentatively fits TRBD1 or TRBD2 (5 bases each). Germline values: CDR1 SQVTM, CDR2 ANQGSEA. The CDR3 is 10 amino acids. V was cut by 6 bases and J by 7 bases, with 10 bases left in between. The CDR3 bases are TGCAGCGTGTTTTGGGGGGAGCAGTACTTC. Its translation: CSVFWGEQYF.

Ten or more counts support this clonotype. V is TRBV12-3 or TRBV12-4 and J is TRBJ1-2; weak D call: TRBD1 (5 bases). With 2 bases removed from V and 6 bases from J, the gap between germline ends came to 13 bases. The CDR3 loop spans 14 amino acids. CDR3 protein: CASSLLAGSHGYTF. The CDR3 region has the DNA TGTGCCAGCAGTTTACTAGCAGGGTCCCATGGCTACACCTTC.

This clonotype was picked up a small number of times. The chain employs TRBV12-3 or TRBV12-4 and TRBJ1-3; D is unresolved. The CDR3 is made up of 14 amino acids. V was pared by 6 bases and J by 1 base, with 10 bases between. The DNA of the CDR3 is TGTGCCAGCAGATTGGCGGGGTCTGGAAACACCATATATTTT. Protein sequence: CASRLAGSGNTIYF.

This clonotype was observed at least ten times. The chain is built from TRBV9 and TRBJ1-2; D uncertain. The V end lost 0 bases, the J end lost 7 bases, and 7 bases lay between the germline ends. The germline V gene encodes CDR1 SGDLS and CDR2 YYNGEE. The CDR3 sequence is 12 residues long. The CDR3 sequence is CASSVARGGYTF. CDR3 nucleotides: TGTGCCAGCAGCGTAGCTCGAGGTGGCTACACCTTC.

This clonotype has only one observation. This may come from a read error, since a much larger clone is one base off. This chain joins TRBV28 and TRBJ2-1; D might be TRBD2 (6 bases). The CDR3 spans 16 residues. Germline loops: CDR1 MDHEN, CDR2 SYDVKM. The CDR3 here is CVSSFLVDSGNNEQFF. The CDR3 DNA reads TGTGTCAGCAGCTTTCTCGTTGATAGCGGAAACAATGAGCAGTTCTTC.

This chain connects TRBV27 to TRBJ2-1; D gene ambiguous. CDR1 is MNHEY, CDR2 SMNVEV, per germline (reference sequence). The CDR3 loop spans 14 amino acids. Trimming removed 2 bases from V and 5 bases from J, with 10 bases in between. The CDR3 region is CASSLITTHNEQFF. The CDR3, as DNA: TGTGCCAGCAGTTTAATAACTACTCACAATGAGCAGTTCTTC.

This clonotype came up many times. This chain joins TRBV20-1 and TRBJ2-1; weak D call: TRBD1 (5 bases). The CDR3 runs to 13 residues. Trimming removed 8 bases from V and 10 bases from J, with 21 bases in between. In germline, CDR1 is DFQATT, CDR2 SNEGSKA (reference sequence). The CDR3 nucleotides are TGCAGTAAAGACAGACCCTCCTCGAGGGAGCAGTTCTTC. Protein product: CSKDRPSSREQFF.

The rearrangement uses TRBV5-1 and TRBJ2-5; the D gene is possibly TRBD1 (7 bases). Trimming removed 0 bases from V and 2 bases from J, with 11 bases in between. Per the germline V gene, CDR1 is SGHRS and CDR2 is YFSETQ. The CDR3 is 15 amino acids. Written as DNA, the CDR3 is TGCGCCAGCAGCTTGGGGGGGGACAGTCAAGAGACCCAGTACTTC. It specifies CASSLGGDSQETQYF.

This clonotype was found many times. The gene calls are TRBV10-2 and TRBJ2-2; weak D call: TRBD1 (5 bases). Trimming took 8 bases from V and 5 from J, leaving 15 bases between them. The germline V gene encodes CDR1 WSHSY and CDR2 SAAADI. This CDR3 region has 14 residues. The CDR3 here is CASRGQGITGELFF. In DNA form, the CDR3 reads TGCGCCAGCCGCGGTCAGGGCATTACCGGGGAGCTGTTTTTT.

In regard to this clonotype: With a much larger clone just one base away, this may be a read error. The chain employs TRBV12-3 or TRBV12-4 and TRBJ2-1; 10 bases match TRBD2. The J segment lost 5 bases and the V segment lost 8 bases, leaving 9 bases of the junction unmatched. The CDR3 covers 15 residues. CDR3 in amino acids: CASDSPGLAHNEQFF. The CDR3 DNA is TGTGCCAGCGATTCACCGGGACTAGCGCACAATGAGCAGTTCTTC.

The chain joins TRBV29-1 to TRBJ2-1, with D perhaps matching TRBD2 (6 bases). The CDR3 consists of 17 residues. The V gene's germline CDR1 is SQVTM and CDR2 ANQGSEA. V was shortened by 4 bases and J by 9 bases, with 28 bases between the two germline ends. The CDR3 sequence is CSVVSAGSESGAGEQFF. The CDR3 DNA is TGCAGCGTTGTCTCCGCAGGGTCGGAGAGCGGAGCGGGTGAGCAGTTCTTC.

At least ten counts were recorded for this clonotype. The chain links TRBV7-2 to TRBJ2-1; the D is unclear. The CDR3 extends over 15 amino acids. The germline CDR1 and CDR2 sequences are SGHTA and FQGNSA. V lost 3 bases and J lost 1, with 10 bases in between. The CDR3 DNA reads as TGTGCCAGCAGCTTCTCGCTAGAATCCTACAATGAGCAGTTCTTC. Its protein is CASSFSLESYNEQFF. The complete variable domain, with remaining parts taken from reference TRBV7-2 and TRBJ2-1, reads GAGVSQSPSNKVTEKGKDVELRCDPISGHTALYWYRQSLGQGLEFLIYFQGNSAPDKSGLPSDRFSAERTGGSVSTLTIQRTQQEDSAVYLCASSFSLESYNEQFFGPGTRLTVL.

Comment on this clonotype: One junction end disagrees with the germline gene, perhaps due to a read error. The chain employs TRBV12-3 or TRBV12-4 and TRBJ1-2; perhaps TRBD1 as D (5 bases). The CDR3 consists of 19 residues. Here the CDR3 reads CASCLRSGTLARPNYGYTF. The CDR3 DNA reads as TGTGCCAGCTGTTTAAGGTCCGGGACGCTGGCAAGACCTAACTATGGCTACACCTTC.

In this sample, this clonotype turned up a few times. The chain uses TRBV3-1 and TRBJ2-1; no clear D. The CDR3 sequence is 12 residues long. Germline loops: CDR1 LGHDT, CDR2 YNNKEL (reference sequence). V gave up 5 bases and J gave up 8 bases, with 10 bases separating them. The CDR3 sequence: CASSSRPDEQFF. The CDR3, as DNA: TGTGCCAGCAGCTCCAGGCCGGATGAGCAGTTCTTC.

The rearrangement uses TRBV5-1 and TRBJ2-6, with a weak D call TRBD1 (6 bases). The germline gives CDR1 SGHRS, CDR2 YFSETQ. The CDR3 is 17 amino acids. The ends were cut back, 1 base at V and 2 bases at J, with 13 bases in the middle. The CDR3 coding sequence is TGCGCCAGCAGCTTGAGTTGGGGGCGCGCTGGGGCCAACGTCCTGACTTTC. Its translation: CASSLSWGRAGANVLTF.

The V and J genes are TRBV25-1 and TRBJ2-3, with 9 bases that match TRBD2. Germline V CDR1 and CDR2: MGHDK, SYGVNS. The J segment lost 2 bases and the V segment lost 3 bases, leaving 3 bases of the junction unmatched. The CDR3 length is 15 residues. In DNA, the CDR3 is TGTGCCAGCAGTGATCTAGCGGGGCACACAGATACGCAGTATTTT. Encoded protein: CASSDLAGHTDTQYF.

This clonotype was seen many times. CDR3 sequence (DNA): TGTGCCAGCAGCTCCCGACAGCTCTCTGGAAACACCATATATTTT. This gives the protein CASSSRQLSGNTIYF. This chain connects TRBV7-2 to TRBJ1-3; possibly TRBD1 for D (5 bases). The V end lost 4 bases, the J end lost 0 bases, and 10 bases lay between the germline ends. The V gene's germline CDR1 is SGHTA and CDR2 FQGNSA. The CDR3 covers 15 residues.

V usage is TRBV11-2 and J usage is TRBJ2-5; 7 bases map to TRBD1. Germline CDR1 SGHAT, CDR2 FQNNGV. This CDR3 is 16 amino acids long. Trimming removed 5 bases from V and 3 bases from J; junction bases left unmatched: 12. CDR3 nucleotide sequence: TGTGCCAGCAGCCGGGGACAACAGGGGACAAAAGAGACCCAGTACTTC. Amino acids: CASSRGQQGTKETQYF.

This clonotype has just a few counts. The chain is built from TRBV18 and TRBJ1-4; 7 bases are a match to TRBD1. The ends lost 6 bases at V and 8 bases at J; junction bases unmatched: 12. This CDR3 region has 15 residues. In germline, CDR1 is KGHSH, CDR2 LQKENI. The CDR3 bases are TGTGCCAGCTCCCCTCGACAGGGCTCTTACGAAAAACTGTTTTTT. Translating it yields CASSPRQGSYEKLFF.

The rearrangement uses TRBV5-6 and TRBJ1-1; TRBD1 is a possible D gene (5 bases). The V gene lost 4 bases and the J gene lost 5 bases, with 15 bases spanning the gap. The germline gives CDR1 SGHDT, CDR2 YYEEEE. The CDR3 contains 14 residues. The CDR3 DNA reads as TGTGCCAGCAGCCCCCGGGGCCACCGAACTGAAGCTTTCTTT. Protein: CASSPRGHRTEAFF.

This clonotype was counted a few times. The chain joins TRBV11-2 to TRBJ2-3; D uncertain. CDR1 and CDR2 from the germline V gene are SGHAT and FQNNGV. V was clipped by 2 bases and J by 2 bases, with 26 bases between them. This CDR3 has 20 amino acids. The CDR3 DNA sequence: TGTGCCAGCAGCTTACGGCCTATCGCGCCGCTTGGCCAACACACAGATACGCAGTATTTT. As protein: CASSLRPIAPLGQHTDTQYF.

This clonotype was detected ten times or more. The chain uses TRBV2 and TRBJ2-1; D is undetermined. The CDR3 consists of 13 residues. V gave up 8 bases and J gave up 7 bases, with 15 bases separating them. Germline V lookup: CDR1 SNHLY, CDR2 FYNNEI. The CDR3: CASGSLTGNEQFF. In DNA, the CDR3 is TGTGCCAGCGGATCCCTCACGGGTAATGAGCAGTTCTTC.

This clonotype was observed a few times. The chain uses TRBV2 and TRBJ2-1; D gene unclear. Trimming shortened V by 4 bases and J by 13 bases, and 8 bases separated the two germline ends. Germline values: CDR1 SNHLY, CDR2 FYNNEI. The CDR3 covers 10 residues. CDR3 residues: CASSGPYQFF. The CDR3 DNA is TGTGCCAGCAGTGGCCCTTATCAGTTCTTC. The whole variable domain, filled in from reference TRBV2 and TRBJ2-1, reads EPEVTQTPSHQVTQMGQEVILRCVPISNHLYFYWYRQILGQKVEFLVSFYNNEISEKSEIFDDQFSVERPDGSNFTLKIRSTKLEDSAMYFCASSGPYQFFGPGTRLTVL.

The sample holds a few counts of this clonotype. V and J are TRBV7-8 and TRBJ1-3, with D possibly matching TRBD1 (5 bases). This CDR3 spans 14 amino acids. V shed 1 base and J shed 3 bases, with 7 bases lying between them. Looked up from germline, CDR1 is SGHVS and CDR2 is FQNEAQ. The CDR3 loop is CASSLVGLGNTIYF. Here the CDR3 DNA reads TGTGCCAGCAGCTTAGTGGGGCTTGGAAACACCATATATTTT.

In its sample, this clonotype was seen many times. This sequence joins TRBV7-8 and TRBJ2-5; the D gene could be TRBD1 or TRBD2 (5 bases each). V lost 5 bases to trimming and J lost 1 base, with 14 bases between them. The germline gives CDR1 SGHVS, CDR2 FQNEAQ. The CDR3 has 15 amino acids. Written as DNA, the CDR3 is TGTGCCAGCAGCGTTGGGACCCACGGCCAAGAGACCCAGTACTTC. This translates into CASSVGTHGQETQYF.